The 20 T cell receptor beta chains below were found in one sample sequenced in a study of T cell repertoires in cytomegalovirus infection (dated by TCRdb to the late 2010s). The sequencing machine was an Illumina HiSeq 1500. Clones were called with MiXCR by TCRdb after fastp trimmed the public reads at Q25, and only in-frame beta chains were retained. CDR3 protein sequences are deduplicated, and each keeps its most common genes and DNA. For this sample there are about 830,000 distinct CDR3 sequences; 32% appear just once. The top ten hold around an eighth of the sample. For these receptors, no antigen is known. According to the study, the label for this sample's treatment or condition signals: in vitro stimulation with specific CMV peptide epitopes to enrich CMV-specific T cells. Sequenced material: cultured CD8+ T cells from PBMCs, taken from culture after CMV antigen stimulation. Every receptor here comes from a human donor in good health (CMV status not recorded). Some clones in this sample may be carry-over from other donors' samples.

Turning to this clonotype: This may come from a read error, since a much larger clone is one base off. The V and J genes are TRBV7-4 and TRBJ2-7; D possibly corresponds to TRBD2 (6 bases). The germline CDR1 and CDR2 sequences are SGHVT and SQSDAQ. This CDR3 contains 15 residues. The CDR3 protein is CPSSPRTGVTYEQYF. The DNA of the CDR3 is TGTCCCAGCAGCCCCCGTACGGGAGTCACCTACGAGCAGTACTTC.

The J gene is TRBJ2-2, the V gene TRBV4-1; 8 nucleotides agree with TRBD2. The J segment lost 7 bases and the V segment lost 1 base, leaving 8 bases of the junction unmatched. The germline V gene has CDR1 MGHRA and CDR2 YSYEKL. The CDR3 covers 16 residues. This CDR3 is CASSQVFGGADGELFF. Written as DNA, the CDR3 is TGCGCCAGCAGCCAAGTCTTCGGGGGGGCGGACGGGGAGCTGTTTTTT.

The genes are TRBV12-3 or TRBV12-4 and TRBJ2-7; no clear D. The CDR3 is made up of 12 amino acids. Trimming stripped 5 bases from V and 3 bases from J, with 8 bases between. The CDR3 sequence is CASSLSNYEQYF. The CDR3 coding sequence is TGTGCCAGCAGTCTGTCAAACTACGAGCAGTACTTC.

This clonotype came up a few times. The chain couples TRBV6-5 to TRBJ1-6; D gene uncertain. Trimming pared 2 bases from V and 10 bases from J, leaving 12 bases between. CDR3 size: 14 residues. Germline assignment: CDR1 MNHEY and CDR2 SVGAGI. Written as DNA, the CDR3 is TGTGCCAGCAGTTACGCAGGCTTTTCCTCACCCCTCCACTTT. Its protein is CASSYAGFSSPLHF.

The chain uses TRBV27 and TRBJ2-5; 10 bases align to TRBD1. Germline trimming cut 6 bases from V and 2 bases from J; bases unmatched to any gene: 6. CDR1 MNHEY and CDR2 SMNVEV come from the germline V gene (reference sequence). The CDR3 runs 15 residues. CDR3 amino acids: CASRSRDRGQETQYF. The CDR3, as DNA: TGTGCCAGCAGATCTCGGGACAGGGGTCAAGAGACCCAGTACTTC.

This clonotype has more than one count but fewer than ten. The chain recombines TRBV27 with TRBJ2-2; D gene uncertain. This CDR3 region has 12 residues. Between the trimmed V and J ends, which lost 5 bases and 7 bases, there was a span of 8 bases. Germline V CDR1 and CDR2: MNHEY, SMNVEV (reference sequence). The CDR3 sequence: CASSPWVGELFF. CDR3 DNA sequence: TGTGCCAGCAGTCCCTGGGTCGGGGAGCTGTTTTTT.

This clonotype came up once. This chain joins TRBV5-4 and TRBJ2-1, with D uncertain. This CDR3 contains 11 residues. Germline CDR1 SGHNT, CDR2 YYREEE (reference sequence). V lost 6 bases to trimming and J lost 6 bases, with 7 bases between them. DNA for the CDR3: TGTGCCAGCACCCGCCGCAATGAGCAGTTCTTC. Its protein product is CASTRRNEQFF.

This clonotype was seen a handful of times. The V gene is TRBV5-4, the J gene TRBJ2-3; D is ambiguous. The CDR3 sequence is 14 residues long. Germline loops: CDR1 SGHNT, CDR2 YYREEE (reference sequence). V gave up 3 bases and J gave up 0 bases, with 8 bases separating them. The CDR3 bases are TGTGCCAGCAGCTCGACTGATAGCACAGATACGCAGTATTTT. Translating it yields CASSSTDSTDTQYF.

The chain employs TRBV19 and TRBJ2-1, with 7 bases aligning to TRBD2. V lost 1 base, J lost 7 bases, and 13 bases stayed unmatched. This CDR3 is built from 17 residues. CDR1 is LNHDA, CDR2 SQIVND, per germline (reference sequence). In nucleotides, the CDR3 is TGTGCCAGTAGTATAGGCGGCCTAGCGGTAACCCGTAATGAGCAGTTCTTC. Residues: CASSIGGLAVTRNEQFF.

The J gene is TRBJ1-4, the V gene TRBV7-9; D not resolved. This CDR3 comprises 15 residues. CDR1 and CDR2 (germline): SEHNR, FQNEAQ (reference sequence). V gave up 5 bases and J gave up 7 bases, with 17 bases separating them. The CDR3 bases are TGTGCCAGCAGCCCGGCAGAGCGCCGGATTGAAAAACTGTTTTTT. Residues: CASSPAERRIEKLFF.

Worth noting for this clonotype: A much bigger clone sits one base away, suggesting this may be a read error. The chain recombines TRBV6-6 with TRBJ2-3, with a weak D call TRBD2 (6 bases). Germline CDR1 and CDR2: MNHNY and SVGAGI (reference sequence). The CDR3 runs to 15 residues. CDR3 protein: CASREEGASTDMQYF. CDR3 nucleotide sequence: TGTGCCAGCAGGGAGGAGGGAGCAAGCACAGATATGCAGTATTTT.

This clonotype has just a few counts. V usage is TRBV5-1 and J usage is TRBJ2-5; D might be TRBD1 (6 bases). Trimming took off 3 bases at V and 1 base at J, with 13 bases between the two ends. Germline V gene sequence: CDR1 SGHRS, CDR2 YFSETQ. The CDR3 has 15 residues. CDR3 region: CASSSRGTPQETQYF. The CDR3 DNA sequence: TGCGCCAGCAGCTCCCGTGGGACACCCCAAGAGACCCAGTACTTC.

This clonotype appeared many times. The chain couples TRBV25-1 to TRBJ1-2; D gene uncertain. The ends were cut back, 1 base at V and 1 base at J, with 7 bases in the middle. CDR3 length: 14 residues. CDR1 is MGHDK and CDR2 is SYGVNS in the germline V gene. The CDR3 loop is CASSEWSDNYGYTF. The CDR3 region has the DNA TGTGCCAGCAGTGAATGGTCGGATAACTATGGCTACACCTTC.

This clonotype occurred a few times. The chain recombines TRBV5-4 with TRBJ1-1; 8 bases agree with TRBD1. CDR3 length equals 12 residues. V dropped 4 bases and J dropped 7; count of bases not matched to a gene: 3. Germline assignment: CDR1 SGHNT and CDR2 YYREEE (reference sequence). As DNA, the CDR3 is TGTGCCAGCAGCACAGGGACAGGTGAAGCTTTCTTT. This translates into CASSTGTGEAFF. Full variable domain (remainder filled in from reference TRBV5-4 and TRBJ1-1): ETGVTQSPTHLIKTRGQQVTLRCSSQSGHNTVSWYQQALGQGPQFIFQYYREEENGRGNFPPRFSGLQFPNYSSELNVNALELDDSALYLCASSTGTGEAFFGQGTRLTVV.

The V and J genes are TRBV12-5 and TRBJ2-2, with D maybe TRBD1 (6 bases). Trimming took 0 bases from V and 6 from J, leaving 11 bases between them. The germline CDR1 and CDR2 sequences are LGHNT and FRNRAP. This CDR3 has 15 residues. This CDR3 is CASGLVQGYPGELFF. DNA for the CDR3: TGTGCTAGTGGTTTGGTACAGGGTTACCCCGGGGAGCTGTTTTTT. The full variable domain, its missing parts supplied by reference TRBV12-5 and TRBJ2-2, is DARVTQTPRHKVTEMGQEVTMRCQPILGHNTVFWYRQTMMQGLELLAYFRNRAPLDDSGMPKDRFSAEMPDATLATLKIQPSEPRDSAVYFCASGLVQGYPGELFFGEGSRLTVL.

Details on this clonotype: This may be a read error, as it is one base from a much larger clone. V gene TRBV28 combines with J gene TRBJ2-7, with TRBD1 identical over 7 bases. V was clipped by 6 bases and J by 2 bases; unmatched bases: 4. The germline gives CDR1 MDHEN, CDR2 SYDVKM. The CDR3 sequence is 13 residues long. CDR3 region: CASSTGQTYEQYV. For the CDR3, the DNA is TGTGCCAGCAGCACGGGACAGACCTACGAGCAGTACGTC.

Comment on this clonotype: A single base separates this from a much larger clone, so it may be a read error. The chain's CDR3 is CASNFRDSGETQYF. The DNA of the CDR3 is TGTGCCAGCAACTTCCGGGACAGCGGAGAGACCCAGTACTTC. The V gene is TRBV7-9, the J gene TRBJ2-5; TRBD1 matches at 7 bases. J gave up 4 bases and V 7 bases, and 9 bases lay outside the gene matches. CDR1 SEHNR and CDR2 FQNEAQ come from the germline V gene (reference sequence). The CDR3 spans 14 residues.

In its sample, this clonotype was seen a few times. This rearrangement joins TRBV27 to TRBJ2-1; D uncertain. The CDR3 runs 14 residues. V was shortened by 0 bases and J by 2 bases, with 5 bases between the two germline ends. The germline gives CDR1 MNHEY, CDR2 SMNVEV (reference sequence). For the CDR3, the DNA is TGTGCCAGCAGTTTATCGCAGGCCTACAATGAGCAGTTCTTC. Translating gives CASSLSQAYNEQFF.

The J gene is TRBJ2-1, the V gene TRBV4-1, with 7 bases identical to TRBD2. Germline V gene lookup returns CDR1 MGHRA and CDR2 YSYEKL. After removal of 1 base from V and 5 bases from J, the junction contained 20 bases not matched to a gene. The CDR3 length is 20 residues. CDR3 region: CASSQGILVASGGDHNEQFF. In DNA form, the CDR3 reads TGCGCCAGCAGCCAAGGCATCCTGGTGGCTAGTGGGGGGGATCACAATGAGCAGTTCTTC.

The chain couples TRBV19 to TRBJ2-7; TRBD1 matches at 9 bases. CDR1 LNHDA and CDR2 SQIVND come from the germline V gene (reference sequence). V shed 9 bases, J shed 4 bases, and the junction held 10 bases outside the gene matches. The CDR3 sequence is 14 residues long. The chain's CDR3 is CASPAGQGTYEQYF. The CDR3 DNA reads as TGTGCCAGCCCGGCGGGACAGGGCACATACGAGCAGTACTTC.